This passage covers 4 T cell receptor beta chains from one sample sequenced in a study of blood T cells in healthy people across ages. Through a sample-barcoded 5' primer and a J-beta primer mix, a second PCR was run for about 6 to 12 cycles. Via MiXCR, TCRdb re-called the 5' RACE reads, giving one row per CDR3 protein. Of about 290,000 distinct CDR3 sequences listed, 25% to 30% are singletons. The sequenced sample was blood. The receptors were gathered from a woman between 70 and 85 years old in good health.

This clonotype was seen only a few times. The gene calls are TRBV6-1 and TRBJ2-7; D is uncertain. Germline V gene lookup returns CDR1 MNHNS and CDR2 SASEGT. Trimming removed 7 bases at V and 1 base at J, with 14 bases between. The CDR3 runs 14 residues. As DNA, the CDR3 is TGTGCCAGCACTCCCATGGCATCTTCCTACGAGCAGTACTTC. This sequence encodes CASTPMASSYEQYF.

This clonotype came up a few times. The rearrangement joins TRBV20-1 to TRBJ2-5, with D possibly being TRBD1 (6 bases). Germline V gene data show CDR1 as DFQATT and CDR2 as SNEGSKA (reference sequence). The CDR3 runs to 15 residues. V was clipped by 3 bases and J by 3 bases, with 17 bases between them. The CDR3 is CSASHSTGRKETQYF. Written as DNA, the CDR3 is TGCAGTGCTAGCCACTCGACAGGACGAAAAGAGACCCAGTACTTC.

The sample holds many counts of this clonotype. The chain has TRBV18 and TRBJ1-1; D unresolved. The CDR3 sequence is 13 residues long. The germline V gene has CDR1 KGHSH and CDR2 LQKENI. Trimming left V 2 bases short and J 3 bases short, with 7 bases between. In DNA, the CDR3 is TGTGCCAGCTCACCAAGCAGCTACACTGAAGCTTTCTTT. Protein product: CASSPSSYTEAFF.

This clonotype was seen a handful of times. V usage is TRBV20-1 and J usage is TRBJ2-7; the D is unclear. This CDR3 comprises 15 residues. With 4 bases removed from V and 0 bases from J, the gap between germline ends came to 16 bases. The germline V gene encodes CDR1 DFQATT and CDR2 SNEGSKA (reference sequence). Here the CDR3 reads CSAMNGEDLSYEQYF. The CDR3 region has the DNA TGCAGTGCTATGAACGGTGAGGATCTCTCCTACGAGCAGTACTTC.